These 15 T cell receptor beta chains originate from one sample sequenced in a study of shared clonotypes between healthy human individuals. Method: immunoSEQ multiplex PCR; TCRdb's copy keeps in-frame clones and lacks some. Of approximately 470,000 clones listed, about 78% are singletons. The sample was PBMCs. These receptors originate from a middle-aged woman in good health. Some clones in this sample may be carry-over from other donors' samples.

The rearrangement joins TRBV18 to TRBJ2-7, with 11 bases identical to TRBD2. The CDR3 has 18 residues. The V gene end was trimmed by 3 bases and the J gene end by 5 bases; junction bases not matched to a gene: 15. Looked up from germline, CDR1 is KGHSH and CDR2 is LQKENI. CDR3 sequence reads: CASSPTPTRLAGLHEQYF. As DNA, the CDR3 is TGTGCCAGCTCACCTACACCCACACGACTAGCGGGATTGCACGAGCAGTACTTC. Complete variable domain (other parts from reference TRBV18 and TRBJ2-7): NAGVMQNPRHLVRRRGQEARLRCSPMKGHSHVYWYRQLPEEGLKFMVYLQKENIIDESGMPKERFSAEFPKEGPSILRIQQVVRGDSAAYFCASSPTPTRLAGLHEQYFGPGTRLTVT.

The chain is built from TRBV29-1 and TRBJ2-7; D is uncertain. The CDR3 is made up of 11 amino acids. The germline gives CDR1 SQVTM, CDR2 ANQGSEA. With 4 bases removed from V and 6 bases from J, the gap between germline ends came to 10 bases. CDR3 sequence: CSVAVTREQYF. Written as DNA, the CDR3 is TGCAGCGTTGCTGTGACACGCGAGCAGTACTTC.

The CDR3 bases are TGTGCCAGCAAACGGGGACTAGCGGGCCCGAACACCGGGGAGCTGTTTTTT. This gives the protein CASKRGLAGPNTGELFF. This chain connects TRBV21-1 to TRBJ2-2; the table gives TRBD2 as D, unverified against the DNA. TRBV21-1 is a documented pseudogene. The CDR3 sequence is 17 residues long.

The gene calls are TRBV7-2 and TRBJ2-1, with D unresolved. CDR1 SGHTA and CDR2 FQGNSA come from the germline V gene. This CDR3 is built from 15 residues. Trimming shortened V by 1 base and J by 6 bases, and 13 bases separated the two germline ends. In DNA, the CDR3 is TGTGCCAGCAGCTTAGTGGTTGGGAAAGGCAATGAGCAGTTCTTC. This gives the protein CASSLVVGKGNEQFF.

The V and J genes are TRBV29-1 and TRBJ2-2; D is possibly TRBD2 (5 bases). V was shortened by 2 bases and J by 7 bases, with 38 bases between the two germline ends. Germline V gene lookup returns CDR1 SQVTM and CDR2 ANQGSEA. This CDR3 has 22 residues. This chain's CDR3 is CSVERESGRVLDSRRGFGELFF. CDR3 sequence (DNA): TGCAGCGTTGAAAGGGAGTCGGGGAGAGTGCTGGACTCTCGTCGTGGGTTCGGGGAGCTGTTTTTT.

This chain connects TRBV7-6 to TRBJ2-3; TRBD2 matches at 7 bases. The CDR3 loop spans 16 amino acids. In germline, CDR1 is SGHVS, CDR2 FNYEAQ. J gave up 3 bases and V 1 base, and 7 bases lay outside the gene matches. CDR3 bases: TGTGCCAGCAGCTTAGATCCGGCGGGAGTGACAGATACGCAGTATTTT. Translation: CASSLDPAGVTDTQYF.

The V and J genes are TRBV6-1 and TRBJ2-7; D is ambiguous. CDR3 length: 14 residues. The ends were cut back, 10 bases at V and 2 bases at J, with 18 bases in the middle. Germline V lookup: CDR1 MNHNS, CDR2 SASEGT. Here the CDR3 reads CATLTNSAPYEQYF. CDR3 coding DNA: TGTGCCACCTTAACGAACTCCGCGCCCTACGAGCAGTACTTC.

The table lists this clone with a few counts. CDR3 loop: CASSIQRDRVLRADTQYF. The CDR3 DNA reads as TGTGCCAGTAGTATCCAGCGGGACCGGGTCCTTCGAGCAGATACGCAGTATTTT. The gene calls are TRBV19 and TRBJ2-3; 7 bases are shared with TRBD2. The trim removed 3 bases at V and 4 bases at J, leaving 16 bases unmatched. The germline V gene encodes CDR1 LNHDA and CDR2 SQIVND (reference sequence). There are 18 residues in the CDR3.

This chain connects TRBV2 to TRBJ2-4; weak D call: TRBD1 (7 bases). The germline V and J ends were trimmed by 5 bases and 0 bases, with 11 bases remaining between them. Germline values: CDR1 SNHLY, CDR2 FYNNEI. CDR3 size: 15 residues. CDR3 DNA sequence: TGTGCCAGCAGTCGACAGGGACTAGCCAAAAACATTCAGTACTTC. Protein product: CASSRQGLAKNIQYF. Variable domain in full (rest from reference TRBV2 and TRBJ2-4): EPEVTQTPSHQVTQMGQEVILRCVPISNHLYFYWYRQILGQKVEFLVSFYNNEISEKSEIFDDQFSVERPDGSNFTLKIRSTKLEDSAMYFCASSRQGLAKNIQYFGAGTRLSVL.

The chain links TRBV21-1 to TRBJ2-3. TRBV21-1 is a pseudogene. The CDR3 extends over 16 amino acids. CDR3 nucleotides: TGTGCCAGCAGCCCCATGCAGGACCCCTGCACAGATACGCAGTATTTT. Amino acid sequence: CASSPMQDPCTDTQYF.

This chain connects TRBV7-2 to TRBJ2-1; 12 nucleotides match TRBD2. The CDR3 runs 17 residues. Germline-derived CDR1 and CDR2 are SGHTA and FQGNSA. With V trimmed by 1 base and J by 6 bases, 7 bases remained unmatched. CDR3 sequence: CASSLGLAGVIGNEQFF. CDR3 bases: TGTGCCAGCAGCTTAGGACTAGCGGGAGTAATCGGCAATGAGCAGTTCTTC.

The rearrangement joins TRBV5-1 to TRBJ1-3; the D is unclear. The CDR3 covers 15 residues. Germline lookup yields CDR1 SGHRS and CDR2 YFSETQ. V lost 0 bases, J lost 0 bases, and 7 bases lay in between. CDR3 protein: CASSLDGDSGNTIYF. The CDR3 DNA is TGCGCCAGCAGCTTGGACGGTGACTCTGGAAACACCATATATTTT.

The gene calls are TRBV28 and TRBJ1-3; no reliable D call. The V and J ends lost 2 bases and 3 bases respectively, with 14 bases between them. The V gene's germline CDR1 is MDHEN and CDR2 SYDVKM. The CDR3 covers 16 residues. CDR3 loop: CASSLPKGAGGNTIYF. CDR3 in DNA: TGTGCCAGCAGTTTACCGAAGGGAGCAGGTGGAAACACCATATATTTT.

The V gene is TRBV15, the J gene TRBJ1-2, with 8 nucleotides matching TRBD1. The germline gives CDR1 LNHNV, CDR2 YYDKDF (reference sequence). CDR3 length equals 13 residues. Trimming at V came to 4 bases and at J to 4 bases, leaving 2 bases not matched to a gene. CDR3 DNA sequence: TGTGCCACCAGCATTGACAGGGGCTATGGCTACACCTTC. This sequence encodes CATSIDRGYGYTF.

CDR3 DNA sequence: TGCGCCAGCAGCTTGGTAGGGGCCACCCAAGAGACCCAGTACTTC. It encodes CASSLVGATQETQYF. V and J are TRBV5-1 and TRBJ2-5; a possible D gene is TRBD1 (5 bases). The CDR3 covers 15 residues. Germline-derived CDR1 and CDR2 are SGHRS and YFSETQ. Trimming removed 0 bases from V and 1 base from J, with 10 bases in between.